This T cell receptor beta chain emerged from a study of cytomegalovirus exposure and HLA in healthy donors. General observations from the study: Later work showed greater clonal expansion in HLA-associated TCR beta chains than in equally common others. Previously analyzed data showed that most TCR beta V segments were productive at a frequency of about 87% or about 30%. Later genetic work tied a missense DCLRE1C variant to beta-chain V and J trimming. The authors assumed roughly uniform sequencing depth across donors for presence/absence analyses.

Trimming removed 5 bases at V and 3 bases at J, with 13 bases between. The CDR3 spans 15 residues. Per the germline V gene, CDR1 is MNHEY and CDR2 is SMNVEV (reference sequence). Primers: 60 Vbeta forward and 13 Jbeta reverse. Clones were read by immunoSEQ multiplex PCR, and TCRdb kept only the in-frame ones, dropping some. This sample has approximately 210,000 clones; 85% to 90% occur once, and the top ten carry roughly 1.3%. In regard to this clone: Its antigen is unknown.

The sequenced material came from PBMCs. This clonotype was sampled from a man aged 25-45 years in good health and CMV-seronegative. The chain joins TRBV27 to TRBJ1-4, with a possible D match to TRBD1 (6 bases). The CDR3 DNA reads TGTGCCAGCAGTACCTTACAGGGTTCTAATGAAAAACTGTTTTTT. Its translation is CASSTLQGSNEKLFF.